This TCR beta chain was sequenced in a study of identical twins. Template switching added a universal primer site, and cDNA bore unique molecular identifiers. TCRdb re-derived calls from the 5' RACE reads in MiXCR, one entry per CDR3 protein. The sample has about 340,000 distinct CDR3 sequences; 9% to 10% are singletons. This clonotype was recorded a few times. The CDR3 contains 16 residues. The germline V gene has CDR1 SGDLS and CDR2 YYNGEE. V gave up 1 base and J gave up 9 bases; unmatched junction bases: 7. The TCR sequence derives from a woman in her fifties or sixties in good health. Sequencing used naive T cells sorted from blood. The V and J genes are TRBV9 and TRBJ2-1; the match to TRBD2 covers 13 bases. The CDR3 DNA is TGTGCCAGCAGCGTACCCCCCGGGACTAGCGGGACTGAGCAGTTCTTC. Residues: CASSVPPGTSGTEQFF.